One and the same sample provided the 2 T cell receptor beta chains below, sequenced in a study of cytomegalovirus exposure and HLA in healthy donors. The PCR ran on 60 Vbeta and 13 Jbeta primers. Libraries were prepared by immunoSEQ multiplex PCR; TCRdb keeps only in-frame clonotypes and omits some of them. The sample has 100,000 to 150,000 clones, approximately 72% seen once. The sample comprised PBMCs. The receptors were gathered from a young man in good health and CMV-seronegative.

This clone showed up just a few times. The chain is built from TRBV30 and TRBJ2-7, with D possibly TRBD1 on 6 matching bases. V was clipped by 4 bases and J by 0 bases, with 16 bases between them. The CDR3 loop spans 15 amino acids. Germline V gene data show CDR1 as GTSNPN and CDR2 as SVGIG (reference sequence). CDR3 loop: CAWTDSGTSSYEQYF. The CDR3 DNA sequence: TGTGCCTGGACGGATTCCGGGACAAGCTCCTACGAGCAGTACTTC. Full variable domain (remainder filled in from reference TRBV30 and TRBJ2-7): SQTIHQWPATLVQPVGSPLSLECTVEGTSNPNLYWYRQAAGRGLQLLFYSVGIGQISSEVPQNLSASRPQDRQFILSSKKLLLSDSGFYLCAWTDSGTSSYEQYFGPGTRLTVT.

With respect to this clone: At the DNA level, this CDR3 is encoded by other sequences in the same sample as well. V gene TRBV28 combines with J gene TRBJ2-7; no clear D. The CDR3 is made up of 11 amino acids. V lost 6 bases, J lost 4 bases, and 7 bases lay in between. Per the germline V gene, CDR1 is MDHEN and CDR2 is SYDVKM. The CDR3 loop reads CASSSFYEQYF. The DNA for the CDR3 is TGTGCCAGCAGCTCCTTTTACGAGCAGTACTTC.